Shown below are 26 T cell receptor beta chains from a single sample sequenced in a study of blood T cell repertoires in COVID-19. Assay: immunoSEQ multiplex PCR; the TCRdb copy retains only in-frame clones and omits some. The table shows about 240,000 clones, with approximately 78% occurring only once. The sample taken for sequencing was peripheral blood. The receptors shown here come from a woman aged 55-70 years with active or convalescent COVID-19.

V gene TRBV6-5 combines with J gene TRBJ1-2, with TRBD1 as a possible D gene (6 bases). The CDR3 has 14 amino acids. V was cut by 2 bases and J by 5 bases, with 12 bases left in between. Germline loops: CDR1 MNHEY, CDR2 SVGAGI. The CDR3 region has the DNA TGTGCCAGCAGTTACGTCGGGGGGCGGTATGGCTACACCTTC. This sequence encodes CASSYVGGRYGYTF.

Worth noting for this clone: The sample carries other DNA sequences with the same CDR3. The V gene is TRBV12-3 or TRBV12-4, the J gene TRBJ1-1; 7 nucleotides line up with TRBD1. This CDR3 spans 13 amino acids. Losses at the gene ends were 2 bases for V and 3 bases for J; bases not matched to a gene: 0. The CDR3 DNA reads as TGTGCCAGCAGTTTACAGGGGGACACTGAAGCTTTCTTT. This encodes CASSLQGDTEAFF.

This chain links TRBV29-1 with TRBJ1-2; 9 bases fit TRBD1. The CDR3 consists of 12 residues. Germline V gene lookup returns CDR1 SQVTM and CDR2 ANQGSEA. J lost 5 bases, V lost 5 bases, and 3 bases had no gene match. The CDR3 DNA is TGCAGCGTTCCTGGGACAGGGTATGGCTACACCTTC. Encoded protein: CSVPGTGYGYTF.

The CDR3 DNA is TGCGCCAGCAGCCAAGACAGGGTTAGAGGAAACACCATATATTTT. Encoded protein: CASSQDRVRGNTIYF. V gene TRBV5-1 combines with J gene TRBJ1-3; the match to TRBD1 covers 7 bases. V shed 4 bases, J shed 4 bases, and the junction held 8 bases outside the gene matches. The CDR3 has 15 amino acids. Germline values: CDR1 SGHRS, CDR2 YFSETQ.

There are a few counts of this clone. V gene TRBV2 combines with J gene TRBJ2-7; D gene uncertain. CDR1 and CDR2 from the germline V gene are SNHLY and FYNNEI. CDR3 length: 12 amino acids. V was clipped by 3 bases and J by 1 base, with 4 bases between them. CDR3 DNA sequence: TGTGCCAGCAGTGACTATTCCTACGAGCAGTACTTC. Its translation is CASSDYSYEQYF. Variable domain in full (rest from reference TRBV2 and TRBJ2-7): EPEVTQTPSHQVTQMGQEVILRCVPISNHLYFYWYRQILGQKVEFLVSFYNNEISEKSEIFDDQFSVERPDGSNFTLKIRSTKLEDSAMYFCASSDYSYEQYFGPGTRLTVT.

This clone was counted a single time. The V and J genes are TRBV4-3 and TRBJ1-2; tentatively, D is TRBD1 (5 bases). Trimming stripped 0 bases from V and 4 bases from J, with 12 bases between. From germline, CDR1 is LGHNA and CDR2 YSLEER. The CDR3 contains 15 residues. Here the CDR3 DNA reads TGCGCCAGCAGCCAAGAGGGCAACAGGCCCTATGGCTACACCTTC. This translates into CASSQEGNRPYGYTF.

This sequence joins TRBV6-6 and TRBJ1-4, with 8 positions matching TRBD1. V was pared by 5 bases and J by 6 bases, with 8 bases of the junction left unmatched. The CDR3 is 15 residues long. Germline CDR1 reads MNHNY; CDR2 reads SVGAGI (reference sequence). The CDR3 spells CASSTLRGPDEKLFF. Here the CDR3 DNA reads TGTGCCAGCAGTACCCTCAGGGGGCCTGATGAAAAACTGTTTTTT.

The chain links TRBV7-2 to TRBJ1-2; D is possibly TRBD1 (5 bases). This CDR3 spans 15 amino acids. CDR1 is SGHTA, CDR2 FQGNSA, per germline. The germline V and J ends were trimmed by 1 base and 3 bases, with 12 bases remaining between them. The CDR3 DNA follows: TGTGCCAGCAGCTTAGAGGCGGGGGGAGACTATGGCTACACCTTC. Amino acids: CASSLEAGGDYGYTF.

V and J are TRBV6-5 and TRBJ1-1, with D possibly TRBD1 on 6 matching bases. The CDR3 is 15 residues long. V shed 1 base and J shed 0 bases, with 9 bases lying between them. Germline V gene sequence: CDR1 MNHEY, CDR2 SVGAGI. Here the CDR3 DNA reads TGTGCCAGCAGTTACTTGACAGGCATGAACACTGAAGCTTTCTTT. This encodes CASSYLTGMNTEAFF.

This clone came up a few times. The CDR3 spells CASSLATGTDTQYF. DNA of the CDR3: TGCGCCAGCAGCTTGGCTACGGGCACAGATACGCAGTATTTT. The chain links TRBV5-1 to TRBJ2-3; D not resolved. Germline CDR1 and CDR2: SGHRS and YFSETQ. V was trimmed by 0 bases and J by 1 base, leaving 6 bases between them. CDR3 length: 14 amino acids.

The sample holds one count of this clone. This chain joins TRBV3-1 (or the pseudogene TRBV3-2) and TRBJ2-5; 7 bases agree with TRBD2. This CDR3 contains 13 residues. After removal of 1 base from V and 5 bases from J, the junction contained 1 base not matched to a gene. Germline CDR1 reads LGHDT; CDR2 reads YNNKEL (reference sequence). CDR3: CASSQVGGETQYF. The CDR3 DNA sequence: TGTGCCAGCAGCCAAGTCGGGGGGGAGACCCAGTACTTC.

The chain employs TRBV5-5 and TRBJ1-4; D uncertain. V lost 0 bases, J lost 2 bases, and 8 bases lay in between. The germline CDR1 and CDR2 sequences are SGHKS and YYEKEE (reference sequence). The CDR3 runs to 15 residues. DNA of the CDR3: TGTGCCAGCAGCTTGGGTTGGAGGACTAATGAAAAACTGTTTTTT. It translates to CASSLGWRTNEKLFF. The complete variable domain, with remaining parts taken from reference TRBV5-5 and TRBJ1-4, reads DAGVTQSPTHLIKTRGQQVTLRCSPISGHKSVSWYQQVLGQGPQFIFQYYEKEERGRGNFPDRFSARQFPNYSSELNVNALLLGDSALYLCASSLGWRTNEKLFFGSGTQLSVL.

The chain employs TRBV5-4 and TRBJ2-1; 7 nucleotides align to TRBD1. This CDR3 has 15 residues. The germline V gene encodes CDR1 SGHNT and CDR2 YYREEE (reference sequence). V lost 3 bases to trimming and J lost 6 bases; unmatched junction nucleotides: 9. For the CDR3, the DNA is TGTGCCAGCAGCTCTCAAGACCGACAGGGCAATGAGCAGTTCTTC. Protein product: CASSSQDRQGNEQFF.

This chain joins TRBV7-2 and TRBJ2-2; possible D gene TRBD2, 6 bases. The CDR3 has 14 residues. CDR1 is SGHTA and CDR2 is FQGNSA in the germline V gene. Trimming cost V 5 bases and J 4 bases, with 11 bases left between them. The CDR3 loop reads CASSRRDGTGELFF. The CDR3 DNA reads TGTGCCAGCAGCCGGAGGGATGGCACCGGGGAGCTGTTTTTT.

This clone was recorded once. The CDR3 DNA is TGTGCCAGCCGACGGACAGGAAACACTGAAGCTTTCTTT. It codes for CASRRTGNTEAFF. The rearrangement links TRBV9 to TRBJ1-1; 7 nucleotides align to TRBD1. Germline loops: CDR1 SGDLS, CDR2 YYNGEE. This CDR3 has 13 amino acids. The ends lost 7 bases at V and 2 bases at J; junction bases unmatched: 5.

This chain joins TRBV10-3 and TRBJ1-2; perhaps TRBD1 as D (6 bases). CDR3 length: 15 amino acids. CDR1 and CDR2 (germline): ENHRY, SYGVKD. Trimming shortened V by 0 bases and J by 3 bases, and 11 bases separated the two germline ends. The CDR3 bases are TGTGCCATCAGTGAGTCGACTGCAGGGGACTATGGCTACACCTTC. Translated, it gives CAISESTAGDYGYTF.

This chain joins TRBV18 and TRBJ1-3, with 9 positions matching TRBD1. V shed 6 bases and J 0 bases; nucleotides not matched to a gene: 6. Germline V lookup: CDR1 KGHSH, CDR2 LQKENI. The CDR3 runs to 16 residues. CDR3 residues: CASSVDRGFSGNTIYF. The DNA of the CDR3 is TGTGCCAGCTCCGTGGACAGGGGCTTCTCTGGAAACACCATATATTTT.

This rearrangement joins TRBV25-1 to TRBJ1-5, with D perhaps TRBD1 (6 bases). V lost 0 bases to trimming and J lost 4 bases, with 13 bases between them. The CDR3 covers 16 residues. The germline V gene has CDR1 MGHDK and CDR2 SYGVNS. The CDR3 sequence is CASSEYGGQPNQPQHF. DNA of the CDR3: TGTGCCAGCAGTGAATATGGTGGACAGCCAAATCAGCCCCAGCATTTT.

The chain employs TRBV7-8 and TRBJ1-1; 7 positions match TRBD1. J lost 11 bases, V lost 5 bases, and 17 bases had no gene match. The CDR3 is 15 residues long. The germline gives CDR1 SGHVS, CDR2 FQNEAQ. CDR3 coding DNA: TGTGCCAGCAGCCCCACACAGGGGCGCTCCGACGGGGCTTTCTTT. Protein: CASSPTQGRSDGAFF.

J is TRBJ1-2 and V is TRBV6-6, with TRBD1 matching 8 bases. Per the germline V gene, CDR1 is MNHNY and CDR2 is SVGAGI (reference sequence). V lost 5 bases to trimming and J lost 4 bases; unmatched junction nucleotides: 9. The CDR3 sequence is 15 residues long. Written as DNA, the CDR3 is TGTGCCAGCAGTGTTAGACAGGGGCTTTCCTATGGCTACACCTTC. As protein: CASSVRQGLSYGYTF.

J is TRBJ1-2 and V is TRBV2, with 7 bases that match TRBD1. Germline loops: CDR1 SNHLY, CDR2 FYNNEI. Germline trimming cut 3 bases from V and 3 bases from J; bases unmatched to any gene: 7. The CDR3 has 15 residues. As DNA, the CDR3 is TGTGCCAGCAGTGAGGGCGGACAGGCATACTATGGCTACACCTTC. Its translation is CASSEGGQAYYGYTF. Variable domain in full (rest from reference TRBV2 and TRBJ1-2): EPEVTQTPSHQVTQMGQEVILRCVPISNHLYFYWYRQILGQKVEFLVSFYNNEISEKSEIFDDQFSVERPDGSNFTLKIRSTKLEDSAMYFCASSEGGQAYYGYTFGSGTRLTVV.

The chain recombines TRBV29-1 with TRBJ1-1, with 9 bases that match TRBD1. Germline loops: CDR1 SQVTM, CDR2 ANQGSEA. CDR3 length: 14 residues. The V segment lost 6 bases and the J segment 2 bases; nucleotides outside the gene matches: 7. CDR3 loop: CSVPGQGINTEAFF. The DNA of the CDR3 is TGCAGCGTCCCGGGACAGGGCATCAACACTGAAGCTTTCTTT. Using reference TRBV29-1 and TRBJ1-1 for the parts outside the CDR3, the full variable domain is SAVISQKPSRDICQRGTSLTIQCQVDSQVTMMFWYRQQPGQSLTLIATANQGSEATYESGFVIDKFPISRPNLTFSTLTVSNMSPEDSSIYLCSVPGQGINTEAFFGQGTRLTVV.

CDR3 amino acids: CASSQKDGGQGTYEQYF. The DNA for the CDR3 is TGCGCCAGCAGCCAAAAAGATGGGGGACAGGGAACCTACGAGCAGTACTTC. J is TRBJ2-7 and V is TRBV4-1, with 9 positions matching TRBD1. This CDR3 comprises 17 residues. The V gene end was trimmed by 2 bases and the J gene end by 2 bases; junction bases not matched to a gene: 10. Germline-derived CDR1 and CDR2 are MGHRA and YSYEKL.

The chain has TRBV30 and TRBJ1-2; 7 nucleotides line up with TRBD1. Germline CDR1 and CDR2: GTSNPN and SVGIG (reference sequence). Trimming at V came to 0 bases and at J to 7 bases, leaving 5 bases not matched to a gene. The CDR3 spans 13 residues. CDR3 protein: CAWSVKGALGYTF. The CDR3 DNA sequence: TGTGCCTGGAGTGTGAAGGGGGCGCTTGGCTACACCTTC.

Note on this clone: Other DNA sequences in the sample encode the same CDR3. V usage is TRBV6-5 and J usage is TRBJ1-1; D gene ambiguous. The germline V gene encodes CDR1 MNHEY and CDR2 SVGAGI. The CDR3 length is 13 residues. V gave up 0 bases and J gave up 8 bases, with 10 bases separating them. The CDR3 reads CASSYSRGIEAFF. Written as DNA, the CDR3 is TGTGCCAGCAGTTACTCGAGAGGGATAGAAGCTTTCTTT.

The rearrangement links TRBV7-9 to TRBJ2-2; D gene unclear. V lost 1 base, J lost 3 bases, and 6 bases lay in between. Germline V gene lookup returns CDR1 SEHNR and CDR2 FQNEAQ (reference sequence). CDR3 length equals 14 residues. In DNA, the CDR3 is TGTGCCAGCAGCTTAGAACTGGACACCGGGGAGCTGTTTTTT. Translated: CASSLELDTGELFF.